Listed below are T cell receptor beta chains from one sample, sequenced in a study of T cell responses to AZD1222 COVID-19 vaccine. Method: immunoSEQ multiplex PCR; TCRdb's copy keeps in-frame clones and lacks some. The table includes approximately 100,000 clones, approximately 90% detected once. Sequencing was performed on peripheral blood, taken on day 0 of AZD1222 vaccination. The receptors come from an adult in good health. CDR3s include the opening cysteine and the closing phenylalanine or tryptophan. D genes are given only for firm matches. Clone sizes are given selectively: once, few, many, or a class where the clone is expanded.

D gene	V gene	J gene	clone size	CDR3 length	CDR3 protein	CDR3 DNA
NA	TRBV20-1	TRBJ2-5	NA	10	CSARRETQYF	TGCAGTGCTAGAAGGGAGACCCAGTACTTC
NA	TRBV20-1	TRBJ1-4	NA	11	CSARYNEKLFF	TGCAGTGCTAGATATAATGAAAAACTGTTTTTT
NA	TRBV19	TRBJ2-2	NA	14	CATLVSRVTGELFF	TGTGCCACTTTAGTATCCAGGGTTACCGGGGAGCTGTTTTTT
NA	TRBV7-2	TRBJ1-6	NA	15	CASSLHSSYNSPLHF	TGTGCCAGCAGCTTACATTCCTCCTATAATTCACCCCTCCACTTT
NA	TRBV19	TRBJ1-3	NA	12	CASRETGNTIYF	TGTGCCAGTAGGGAAACAGGAAACACCATATATTTT
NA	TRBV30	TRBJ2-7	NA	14	CASSPPGPIYEQYF	TGTGCCTCCTCCCCCCCGGGACCAATATACGAGCAGTACTTC
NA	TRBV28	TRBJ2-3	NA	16	CASSSSGTLDTDTQYF	TGTGCCAGCAGTTCGTCCGGGACACTCGACACAGATACGCAGTATTTT
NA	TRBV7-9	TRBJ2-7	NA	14	CASSLDGRSYEQYF	TGTGCCAGCAGCTTAGACGGCAGATCCTACGAGCAGTACTTC
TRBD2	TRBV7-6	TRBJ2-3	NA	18	CASSLVHSGTSGDDTQYF	TGTGCCAGCAGCTTAGTTCACTCTGGGACTAGCGGGGATGATACGCAGTATTTT
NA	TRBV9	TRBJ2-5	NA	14	CASSLGGPQETQYF	TGTGCCAGCAGCCTAGGAGGCCCCCAAGAGACCCAGTACTTC
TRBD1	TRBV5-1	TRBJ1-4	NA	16	CASSLTRTGEGGKLFF	TGCGCCAGCAGCTTGACCCGGACAGGGGAAGGGGGAAAACTGTTTTTT
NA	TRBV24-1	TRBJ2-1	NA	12	CATSDLVGEQFF	TGTGCCACCAGTGACCTGGTGGGTGAGCAGTTCTTC
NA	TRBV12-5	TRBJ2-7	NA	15	CASGFARAITYEQYF	TGTGCTAGTGGTTTTGCTAGGGCGATCACCTACGAGCAGTACTTC
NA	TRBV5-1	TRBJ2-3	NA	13	CASSLVGGDTQYF	TGCGCCAGCAGCTTGGTGGGGGGAGATACGCAGTATTTT
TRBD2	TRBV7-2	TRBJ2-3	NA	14	CASSLTLATDTQYF	TGTGCCAGCAGCTTGACACTAGCGACAGATACGCAGTATTTT
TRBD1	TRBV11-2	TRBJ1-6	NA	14	CASQLDRGRSPLHF	TGTGCCAGCCAACTGGACAGGGGTCGGTCACCCCTCCACTTT
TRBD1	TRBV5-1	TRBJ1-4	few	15	CASSFSGGRDEKLFF	TGCGCCAGCAGCTTTTCAGGGGGCCGGGATGAAAAACTGTTTTTT
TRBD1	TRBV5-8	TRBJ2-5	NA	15	CASSAGQGLTETQYF	TGTGCCAGCAGCGCCGGACAGGGGTTGACAGAGACCCAGTACTTC
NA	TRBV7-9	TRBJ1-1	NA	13	CASSPQGYTEAFF	TGTGCCAGCAGCCCTCAGGGGTACACTGAAGCTTTCTTT